The source of this T cell receptor beta chain is a study of blood T cell repertoires in COVID-19. The V and J ends lost 3 bases and 3 bases, in that order; junction bases with no gene match: 0. The CDR3 contains 13 residues. This clone appeared once. Other DNA sequences within the sample encode an identical CDR3. Original processing notes: Amplification with reference gene primers provided the estimates of nucleated cell counts. Here immunoSEQ multiplex PCR was the method, and the copy in TCRdb shows in-frame clones only, minus some. That table supplies the V and J calls and clone size; D and trimming were determined from the DNA. The repertoire holds hundreds of thousands of clones, with around 80% as singletons.

The TCR sequence derives from a woman aged 40 to 50 with active or convalescent COVID-19. The V call is TRBV12-3 or TRBV12-4, the J call TRBJ1-1, with TRBD1 identical over 8 bases. Sequencing was carried out using peripheral blood. The CDR3 DNA reads TGTGCCAGCAGTTTGACAGGGGACACTGAAGCTTTCTTT. This translates into CASSLTGDTEAFF.